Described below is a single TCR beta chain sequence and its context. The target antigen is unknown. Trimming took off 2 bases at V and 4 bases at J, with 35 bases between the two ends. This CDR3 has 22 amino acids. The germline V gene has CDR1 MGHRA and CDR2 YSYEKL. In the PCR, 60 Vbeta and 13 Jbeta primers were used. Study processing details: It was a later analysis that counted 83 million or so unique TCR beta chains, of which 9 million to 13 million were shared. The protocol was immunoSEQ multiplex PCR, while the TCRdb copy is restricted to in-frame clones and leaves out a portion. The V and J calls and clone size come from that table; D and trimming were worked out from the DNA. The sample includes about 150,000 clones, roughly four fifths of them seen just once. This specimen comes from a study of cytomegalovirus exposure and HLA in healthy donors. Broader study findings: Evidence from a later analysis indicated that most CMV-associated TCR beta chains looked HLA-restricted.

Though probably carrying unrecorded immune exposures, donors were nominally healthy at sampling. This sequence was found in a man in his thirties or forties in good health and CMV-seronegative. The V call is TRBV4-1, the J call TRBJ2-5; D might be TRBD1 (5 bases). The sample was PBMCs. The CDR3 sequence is CASSQTEISRGQWTLKGETQYF. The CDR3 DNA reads TGCGCCAGCAGCCAAACTGAGATTAGTAGAGGTCAGTGGACACTTAAGGGAGAGACCCAGTACTTC.